The clone carrying this TCR beta chain was seen at least ten times. What it binds is unknown. TCRdb re-derived calls from the PCR reads in MiXCR, one entry per CDR3 protein. This sample has 15,000 to 20,000 distinct CDR3 sequences, with 20% to 25% found just once. The sample originates from a study of molecular identifiers for immune sequencing clone quantification. Whole-study context: Four of five RNA aliquots from approximately 22,000 or 94,000 naive CD8 T cells were sequenced. Whole-study findings and limits: Approximately 910,000 naive cells reportedly did not prevent detection of spiked Jurkat TCR RNA from one cell.

Germline CDR1 reads SGHDT; CDR2 reads YYEEEE. V gave up 4 bases and J gave up 7 bases, with 20 bases separating them. The CDR3 has 15 residues. The sequencing input was naive CD8+ T cells from blood, with Jurkat cell RNA spiked in. Subset: FACS-sorted CD8+CD4-CCR7+CD45RA+ naive T cells. The V and J genes are TRBV5-6 and TRBJ1-2; no reliable D call. This receptor was taken from a human donor in good health. Some libraries in this study had Jurkat cell RNA spiked in. As DNA, the CDR3 is TGTGCCAGCAGCCCCCAACTGGACCGACTCCGTGGCTACACCTTC. It encodes CASSPQLDRLRGYTF.